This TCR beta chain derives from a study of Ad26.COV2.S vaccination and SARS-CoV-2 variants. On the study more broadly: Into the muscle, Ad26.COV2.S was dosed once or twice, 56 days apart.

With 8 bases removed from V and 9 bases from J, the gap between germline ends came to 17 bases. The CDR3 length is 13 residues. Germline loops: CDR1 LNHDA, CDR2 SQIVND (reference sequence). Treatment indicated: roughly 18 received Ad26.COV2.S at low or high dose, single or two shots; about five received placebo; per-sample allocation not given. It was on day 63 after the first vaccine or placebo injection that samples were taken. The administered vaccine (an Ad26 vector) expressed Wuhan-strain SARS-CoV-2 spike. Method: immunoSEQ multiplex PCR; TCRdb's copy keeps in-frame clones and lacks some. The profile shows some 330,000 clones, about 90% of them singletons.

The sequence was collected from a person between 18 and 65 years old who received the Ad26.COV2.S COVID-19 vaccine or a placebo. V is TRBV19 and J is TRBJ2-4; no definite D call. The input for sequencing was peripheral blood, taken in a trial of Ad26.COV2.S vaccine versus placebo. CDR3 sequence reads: CASLQPTSSIQYF. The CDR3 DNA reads TGTGCCAGTCTGCAGCCGACGAGTAGCATTCAGTACTTC.